The 8 T cell receptor beta chains in this list originate from one sample, sequenced in a study of blood T cell repertoires in COVID-19. TCRdb keeps only in-frame clones here, not all; method: immunoSEQ multiplex PCR. The table lists hundreds of thousands of clones, around 88% of them singletons, with about 5% in the top ten. The sequenced material came from peripheral blood. All receptors come from a man in his forties or fifties with acute or convalescent COVID-19.

The gene calls are TRBV3-1 (or the pseudogene TRBV3-2) and TRBJ2-7; 7 positions match TRBD2. This CDR3 spans 13 amino acids. Germline V gives CDR1 LGHDT, CDR2 YNNKEL (reference sequence). V gave up 4 bases and J gave up 6 bases; unmatched junction bases: 6. CDR3 region: CASSLGRTGEQYF. CDR3 in DNA: TGTGCCAGCAGCCTCGGGAGGACGGGCGAGCAGTACTTC.

This clone was recorded once. The chain combines TRBV10-2 with TRBJ2-3; TRBD2 matches 11 bases. The length of the CDR3 is 14 residues. The trim removed 6 bases at V and 4 bases at J, leaving 3 bases unmatched. Germline CDR1 WSHSY, CDR2 SAAADI. This CDR3 reads CASRFSGGADTQYF. DNA for the CDR3: TGCGCCAGCAGATTTAGCGGGGGGGCAGATACGCAGTATTTT.

The V and J genes are TRBV29-1 and TRBJ2-2, with 7 bases fitting TRBD1. V dropped 6 bases and J dropped 4; count of bases not matched to a gene: 5. This CDR3 has 13 residues. Per germline, CDR1 SQVTM and CDR2 ANQGSEA. CDR3 DNA: TGCAGCGTGGGGGACAGTCCCACCGGGGAGCTGTTTTTT. Its protein product is CSVGDSPTGELFF.

The V and J genes are TRBV19 and TRBJ1-1; no firm D call. In germline, CDR1 is LNHDA, CDR2 SQIVND (reference sequence). Trimming removed 8 bases at V and 1 base at J, with 8 bases between. The CDR3 loop spans 12 amino acids. The CDR3 loop is CASFNRNTEAFF. In DNA, the CDR3 is TGTGCCAGTTTTAATAGGAACACTGAAGCTTTCTTT.

V is TRBV24-1 and J is TRBJ2-2, with a tentative D call TRBD2 (5 bases). Germline assignment: CDR1 KGHDR and CDR2 SFDVKD. Deletions cut 3 bases from V and 4 bases from J, with 14 bases between. The CDR3 loop spans 16 amino acids. Here the CDR3 reads CATSDRIRTLTGELFF. CDR3 coding DNA: TGTGCCACCAGTGATCGAATCCGGACTCTCACCGGGGAGCTGTTTTTT.

This clone was counted a few times. The J gene is TRBJ1-3, the V gene TRBV18; D is possibly TRBD1 (5 bases). V was shortened by 2 bases and J by 3 bases, with 8 bases between the two germline ends. The CDR3 sequence is 14 residues long. CDR1 and CDR2 (germline): KGHSH, LQKENI. The CDR3 protein is CASSPDGGGNTIYF. Here the CDR3 DNA reads TGTGCCAGCTCACCAGACGGGGGTGGAAACACCATATATTTT.

This chain links TRBV18 with TRBJ2-7; tentative D call: TRBD1 (6 bases). The germline V and J ends were trimmed by 3 bases and 7 bases, with 13 bases remaining between them. The CDR3 runs 13 residues. CDR1 and CDR2 (germline): KGHSH, LQKENI. The CDR3 reads CASSPTGSGEQYF. Written as DNA, the CDR3 is TGTGCCAGCTCACCTACAGGGTCAGGGGAGCAGTACTTC.

This clone came up a few times. The chain recombines TRBV2 with TRBJ1-1; no firm D call. This CDR3 spans 14 amino acids. Trimming left V 5 bases short and J 7 bases short, with 17 bases between. CDR1 and CDR2 from the germline V gene are SNHLY and FYNNEI. The CDR3 loop is CASSPSLTGLEAFF. The CDR3 DNA reads TGTGCCAGCAGTCCCTCTTTAACCGGACTTGAAGCTTTCTTT.